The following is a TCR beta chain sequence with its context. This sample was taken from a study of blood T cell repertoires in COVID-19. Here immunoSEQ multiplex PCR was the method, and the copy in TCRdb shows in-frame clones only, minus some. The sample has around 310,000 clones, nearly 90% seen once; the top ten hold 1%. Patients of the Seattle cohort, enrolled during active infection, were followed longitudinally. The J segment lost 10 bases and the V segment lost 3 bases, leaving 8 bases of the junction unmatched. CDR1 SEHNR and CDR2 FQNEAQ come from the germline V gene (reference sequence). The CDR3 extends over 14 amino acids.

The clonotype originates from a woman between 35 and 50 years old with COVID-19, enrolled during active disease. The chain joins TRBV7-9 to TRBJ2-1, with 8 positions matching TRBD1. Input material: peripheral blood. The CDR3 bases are TGTGCCAGCAGCTTCGGGTCCAGGGGGCAAGAGCAGTTCTTC. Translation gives CASSFGSRGQEQFF.